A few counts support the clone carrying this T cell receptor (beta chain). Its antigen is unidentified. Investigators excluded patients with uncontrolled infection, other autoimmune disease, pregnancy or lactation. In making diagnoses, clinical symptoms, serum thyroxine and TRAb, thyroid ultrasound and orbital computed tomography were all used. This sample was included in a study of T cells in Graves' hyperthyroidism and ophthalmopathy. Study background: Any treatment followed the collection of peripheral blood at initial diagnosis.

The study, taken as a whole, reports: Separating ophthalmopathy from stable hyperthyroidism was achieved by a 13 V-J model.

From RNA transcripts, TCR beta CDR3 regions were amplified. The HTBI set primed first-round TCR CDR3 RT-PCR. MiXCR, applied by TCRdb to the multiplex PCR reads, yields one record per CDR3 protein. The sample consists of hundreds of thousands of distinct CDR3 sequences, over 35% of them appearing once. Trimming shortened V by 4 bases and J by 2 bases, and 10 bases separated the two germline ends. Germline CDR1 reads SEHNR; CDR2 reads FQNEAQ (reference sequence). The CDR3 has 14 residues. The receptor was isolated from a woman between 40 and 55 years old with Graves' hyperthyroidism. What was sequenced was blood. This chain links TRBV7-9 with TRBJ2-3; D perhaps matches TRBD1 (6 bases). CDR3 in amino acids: CASSSGQTTDTQYF. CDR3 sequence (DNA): TGTGCCAGCAGCTCCGGACAGACCACAGATACGCAGTATTTT.